One and the same sample provided the 10 T cell receptor beta chains below, sequenced in a study of CD8 T cells in Susac syndrome. Random hexamers primed reverse transcription of 0.5 to 1 ug RNA. TCRdb re-derived calls from the immunoSEQ multiplex PCR reads in MiXCR, one entry per CDR3 protein. The sample records hundreds of thousands of distinct CDR3 sequences, approximately 89% being singletons. Material for sequencing was CD8+ T cells from PBMCs. These receptors all stem from a human donor with multiple sclerosis.

This rearrangement joins TRBV6-1 to TRBJ2-2; 9 bases align to TRBD1. Germline values: CDR1 MNHNS, CDR2 SASEGT. The V gene end was trimmed by 3 bases and the J gene end by 4 bases; junction bases not matched to a gene: 3. This CDR3 is built from 15 residues. The CDR3 coding sequence is TGTGCCAGCAGTGAGGAGACAGGGGGCACCGGGGAGCTGTTTTTT. It specifies CASSEETGGTGELFF.

This chain's CDR3 is CSAPRTSGSNEQYF. The CDR3 DNA sequence: TGCAGTGCTCCACGGACTAGCGGGAGCAACGAGCAGTACTTC. This chain connects TRBV20-1 to TRBJ2-7, with 13 positions matching TRBD2. Per germline, CDR1 DFQATT and CDR2 SNEGSKA (reference sequence). This CDR3 has 14 residues. V trimming: 5 bases; J trimming: 5 bases; junction bases outside the gene matches: 6.

The V and J genes are TRBV9 and TRBJ2-7; D might be TRBD1 or TRBD2, each matching 5 bases. The CDR3 is made up of 15 amino acids. V was pared by 3 bases and J by 1 base, with 14 bases between. The germline V gene has CDR1 SGDLS and CDR2 YYNGEE. The CDR3 DNA reads TGTGCCAGCAGCGGAGGGGCCTCAGGGTCCTACGAGCAGTACTTC. This gives the protein CASSGGASGSYEQYF. Drawing the rest from reference TRBV9 and TRBJ2-7, the complete variable domain is DSGVTQTPKHLITATGQRVTLRCSPRSGDLSVYWYQQSLDQGLQFLIQYYNGEERAKGNILERFSAQQFPDLHSELNLSSLELGDSALYFCASSGGASGSYEQYFGPGTRLTVT.

The chain recombines TRBV28 with TRBJ1-1; D is unclear. This CDR3 is built from 13 residues. Trimming stripped 7 bases from V and 2 bases from J, with 11 bases between. CDR1 is MDHEN, CDR2 SYDVKM, per germline. CDR3 nucleotides: TGTGCCAGCACCCAAGTGGGAAACACTGAAGCTTTCTTT. Its translation is CASTQVGNTEAFF.

This clonotype was seen just once. The V gene is TRBV5-4, the J gene TRBJ2-7; D possibly matches TRBD1 or TRBD2 (5 bases each). CDR3 length: 17 amino acids. The V and J ends lost 0 bases and 2 bases respectively, with 18 bases between them. Per the germline V gene, CDR1 is SGHNT and CDR2 is YYREEE (reference sequence). The CDR3, as DNA: TGTGCCAGCAGCTTGGAGGCAGACCCCGAGGGGACCTACGAGCAGTACTTC. Encoded protein: CASSLEADPEGTYEQYF.

This sequence joins TRBV7-6 and TRBJ2-1; D possibly uses TRBD1 or TRBD2 (5 bases each). Trimming shortened V by 4 bases and J by 0 bases, and 13 bases separated the two germline ends. The CDR3 is 16 amino acids. Germline CDR1 SGHVS, CDR2 FNYEAQ. CDR3 amino acids: CASSSALGVSYNEQFF. The CDR3 DNA sequence: TGTGCCAGCAGCTCCGCTTTGGGGGTCTCCTACAATGAGCAGTTCTTC.

The chain recombines TRBV7-9 with TRBJ2-3; D is uncertain. V was shortened by 3 bases and J by 1 base, with 14 bases between the two germline ends. CDR1 and CDR2 (germline): SEHNR, FQNEAQ (reference sequence). The CDR3 runs to 16 residues. As DNA, the CDR3 is TGTGCCAGCAGCTTTTACGGGCCTAGGGGCACAGATACGCAGTATTTT. This codes for CASSFYGPRGTDTQYF.

The gene calls are TRBV4-3 and TRBJ1-1; no clear D gene. This CDR3 has 14 amino acids. V shed 0 bases and J shed 6 bases, with 11 bases lying between them. Germline CDR1 is LGHNA and CDR2 is YSLEER. This CDR3 reads CASSQESMTAEAFF. CDR3 in DNA: TGCGCCAGCAGCCAAGAATCGATGACCGCTGAAGCTTTCTTT.

In DNA, the CDR3 is TGTGCCAGCAGGTCGGGAGATACGCAGTATTTT. The encoded protein is CASRSGDTQYF. The chain is built from TRBV28 and TRBJ2-3, with D unclear. CDR1 and CDR2 from the germline V gene are MDHEN and SYDVKM. Trimming cost V 6 bases and J 5 bases, with 6 bases left between them. This CDR3 has 11 residues.

The chain uses TRBV5-6 and TRBJ2-7; no clear D gene. Germline CDR1 is SGHDT and CDR2 is YYEEEE. V shed 6 bases and J shed 2 bases, with 15 bases lying between them. The CDR3 length is 14 residues. CDR3 sequence reads: CASMPGVGTYEQYF. In DNA form, the CDR3 reads TGTGCCAGCATGCCCGGCGTCGGTACCTACGAGCAGTACTTC.